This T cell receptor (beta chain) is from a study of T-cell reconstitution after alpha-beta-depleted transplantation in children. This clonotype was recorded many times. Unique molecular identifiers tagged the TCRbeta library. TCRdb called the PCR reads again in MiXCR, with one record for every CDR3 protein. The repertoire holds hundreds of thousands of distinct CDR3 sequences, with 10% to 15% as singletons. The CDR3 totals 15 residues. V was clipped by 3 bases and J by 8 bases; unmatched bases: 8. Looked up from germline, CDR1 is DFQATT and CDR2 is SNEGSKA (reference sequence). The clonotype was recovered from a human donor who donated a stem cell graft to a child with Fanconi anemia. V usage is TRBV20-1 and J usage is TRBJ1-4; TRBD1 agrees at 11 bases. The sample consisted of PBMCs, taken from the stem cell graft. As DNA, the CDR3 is TGCAGTGCTAGGGACAGGGGGCGAGGAAGCGAAAAACTGTTTTTT. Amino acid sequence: CSARDRGRGSEKLFF.